This TCR beta chain comes out of a study of regulatory T cells in long-lasting Graves disease. Germline V gives CDR1 SNHLY, CDR2 FYNNEI. V was cut by 5 bases and J by 9 bases, with 20 bases left in between. The CDR3 is made up of 15 amino acids. Broader study findings: Persistent disease preferred TRBV28, TRBJ1-2 and TRBJ2-5. Compared with new cases, persistent Graves' patients showed reduced TCR diversity. The researchers studied only peripheral blood, not thyroid tissue.

Combining iRepertoire HTBI primers with Arm-PCR of CDR3 regions, the authors built TCR beta libraries. TCRdb ran MiXCR on the multiplex PCR reads and lists one entry per CDR3 protein. The sample includes approximately 350,000 distinct CDR3 sequences, under 20% of them seen just once. Documented time point: newly diagnosed GD, antithyroid drugs for less than 3 months. With RNA extracted from PBMCs as input, the TCR library was made. This clonotype occurred many times. Its antigen is undetermined. In addition, the sample was reused for a study of T cells in Graves' hyperthyroidism and ophthalmopathy.

The sample consisted of peripheral blood mononuclear cells (PBMCs), taken at new diagnosis, from a patient treated with antithyroid drugs. The origin of this receptor is a woman in her late teens or twenties with Graves disease. The V and J genes are TRBV2 and TRBJ2-1; D ambiguous. The CDR3, as DNA: TGTGCCAGCAGTCCTCATGGCGGCCAAGGGCGTGAGCAGTTCTTC. Its translation: CASSPHGGQGREQFF.